This is a list of T cell receptor beta chains from one sample in a study of blood T cells in healthy people across ages. TCRdb ran MiXCR on the 5' RACE reads and lists one entry per CDR3 protein. This table holds roughly 830,000 distinct CDR3 sequences, about 62% found once. Sequencing was done on a sample of blood. The receptors here all came from a man aged 25 to 40 in good health. Both conserved end residues are part of each CDR3. A D gene is named only where the DNA matches it firmly. A row's size may be missing; if present it is once, few, many or a size class.

D gene | J gene | clone size | V gene | CDR3 protein | CDR3 DNA
- | TRBJ2-7 | few | TRBV24-1 | CATGGGNEQYF | TGTGCCACCGGTGGGGGGAACGAGCAGTACTTC
- | TRBJ2-1 | - | TRBV30 | CAWSVISDNEQFF | TGTGCCTGGAGTGTAATATCGGACAATGAGCAGTTCTTC
- | TRBJ2-3 | - | TRBV5-1 | CASSLAPIDDTQYF | TGCGCCAGCAGCTTGGCCCCAATTGATGATACGCAGTATTTT
- | TRBJ2-5 | - | TRBV20-1 | CSALRTETQYF | TGCAGTGCTCTTCGAACCGAGACCCAGTACTTC
- | TRBJ1-2 | - | TRBV7-6 | CASSLTDEELYGHTF | TGTGCCAGCAGCTTAACAGACGAGGAATTATATGGCCACACCTTC
TRBD2 | TRBJ2-1 | - | TRBV29-1 | CSAEKETSGGSYNEQFF | TGCAGCGCCGAGAAGGAGACTAGCGGGGGCTCCTACAATGAGCAGTTCTTC
- | TRBJ2-5 | - | TRBV7-8 | CASSYTRIEQETQYF | TGTGCCAGCAGCTACACAAGGATTGAACAAGAGACCCAGTACTTC
- | TRBJ2-4 | - | TRBV7-9 | CASSLDSGHRYF | TGTGCCAGCAGCTTAGATAGCGGACATAGGTACTTC
- | TRBJ2-7 | few | TRBV11-1 | CASSLGTANYEQYF | TGTGCCAGCAGCTTAGGGACAGCTAACTACGAGCAGTACTTC
TRBD1 | TRBJ1-2 | - | TRBV20-1 | CSAKTGANYGYTF | TGCAGTGCTAAAACAGGGGCTAACTATGGCTACACCTTC
TRBD1 | TRBJ2-5 | - | TRBV28 | CASSQGQGLIETQYF | TGTGCCAGCAGTCAGGGACAGGGGTTGATAGAGACCCAGTACTTC
TRBD2 | TRBJ2-5 | - | TRBV7-2 | CASSLVIAGGPGEETQYF | TGTGCCAGCAGCTTAGTAATAGCGGGGGGGCCGGGTGAAGAGACCCAGTACTTC
- | TRBJ2-3 | - | TRBV6-5 | CASSTLESSTDTQYF | TGTGCCAGCAGTACACTAGAATCTAGCACAGATACGCAGTATTTT
TRBD1 | TRBJ2-3 | - | TRBV6-1 | CASSQRQGAGDTQYF | TGTGCCAGCAGTCAGCGACAGGGGGCGGGGGATACGCAGTATTTT
- | TRBJ2-3 | - | TRBV30 | CAWSEGMTDTQYF | TGTGCCTGGAGTGAAGGAATGACAGATACGCAGTATTTT
- | TRBJ1-4 | - | TRBV6-2/TRBV6-3 | CASPLRTDNEKLFF | TGTGCCAGCCCGCTTCGGACGGATAATGAAAAACTGTTTTTT
- | TRBJ2-2 | - | TRBV20-1 | CSAFLTGELFF | TGCAGTGCTTTCCTTACCGGGGAGCTGTTTTTT
TRBD2 | TRBJ2-3 | once | TRBV11-2 | CASSLSSGETDTQYF | TGTGCCAGCAGCTTATCTAGCGGGGAAACAGATACGCAGTATTTT
- | TRBJ1-6 | few | TRBV2 | CASLRENSPLHF | TGTGCCAGCCTAAGGGAAAATTCACCCCTCCACTTT
- | TRBJ1-2 | few | TRBV10-3 | CAIKPRQDTQDGYTF | TGTGCCATCAAACCCCGACAGGATACTCAGGATGGCTACACCTTC
TRBD1 | TRBJ1-6 | - | TRBV7-3 | CASSLTPAPQGGSPLHF | TGTGCCAGCAGCTTAACCCCGGCACCCCAGGGGGGTTCACCCCTCCACTTT
- | TRBJ2-3 | many | TRBV6-2/TRBV6-3 | CASCLGEGLPTDTQYF | TGTGCCAGCTGCCTGGGAGAGGGACTCCCCACAGATACGCAGTATTTT
- | TRBJ2-5 | few | TRBV20-1 | CSAGGGVETQYF | TGCAGTGCTGGGGGGGGCGTTGAGACCCAGTACTTC
- | TRBJ1-2 | - | TRBV12-3/TRBV12-4 | CASSFSGVGGYTF | TGTGCCAGCAGTTTTTCCGGGGTGGGTGGCTACACCTTC
- | TRBJ2-7 | - | TRBV4-3 | CASSQGTGRDYEQYF | TGCGCCAGCAGCCAAGGCACGGGACGCGATTACGAGCAGTACTTC
- | TRBJ2-5 | - | TRBV12-3/TRBV12-4 | CASSLGYGGETQYF | TGTGCCAGCAGTTTAGGATATGGGGGAGAGACCCAGTACTTC
- | TRBJ1-6 | - | TRBV7-9 | CASSLAQESGSPLHF | TGTGCCAGCAGCTTAGCGCAGGAATCGGGTTCACCCCTCCACTTT
- | TRBJ2-3 | - | TRBV6-6 | CASWRGDMAPDTQYF | TGTGCCAGCTGGAGGGGGGACATGGCACCAGATACGCAGTATTTT
- | TRBJ2-2 | - | TRBV6-2/TRBV6-3 | CASSYPGFTGELFF | TGTGCCAGCAGTTACCCAGGGTTCACCGGGGAGCTGTTTTTT
- | TRBJ2-7 | - | TRBV30 | CAWSGGFNSYEQYF | TGTGCCTGGAGTGGCGGGTTCAACTCCTACGAGCAGTACTTC
TRBD1 | TRBJ1-4 | - | TRBV20-1 | CSAQGAGDEKLFF | TGCAGTGCTCAGGGGGCAGGAGATGAAAAACTGTTTTTT
TRBD1 | TRBJ1-1 | - | TRBV5-1 | CASSLQGWDTEAFF | TGCGCCAGCAGCCTACAGGGGTGGGACACTGAAGCTTTCTTT
TRBD1 | TRBJ2-7 | once | TRBV20-1 | CSARGTGQPYEQYF | TGCAGTGCTAGGGGGACGGGACAGCCTTACGAGCAGTACTTC
- | TRBJ2-4 | - | TRBV4-3 | CASSQDHGRPGGEQYF | TGCGCCAGCAGCCAAGATCACGGTAGGCCAGGCGGGGAGCAGTACTTC
TRBD1 | TRBJ2-4 | - | TRBV5-5 | CASSLFQGVAKNIQYF | TGTGCCAGCAGCCTATTCCAGGGGGTAGCCAAAAACATTCAGTACTTC
- | TRBJ2-1 | - | TRBV29-1 | CSVEYPTDSYNEQFF | TGCAGCGTTGAATATCCTACAGACTCCTACAATGAGCAGTTCTTC
- | TRBJ1-5 | - | TRBV20-1 | CSARLIDQPQHF | TGCAGTGCCAGGCTCATAGATCAGCCCCAGCATTTT
- | TRBJ1-1 | - | TRBV30 | CAWSGQLNTEAFF | TGTGCCTGGAGCGGACAGCTGAACACTGAAGCTTTCTTT
TRBD1 | TRBJ1-2 | - | TRBV7-2 | CASSPGQPYGYTF | TGTGCCAGCAGCCCGGGACAGCCCTATGGCTACACCTTC
TRBD1 | TRBJ2-5 | - | TRBV18 | CASSPTGGYQETQYF | TGTGCCAGCTCACCGACAGGGGGGTACCAAGAGACCCAGTACTTC
TRBD1 | TRBJ2-3 | - | TRBV7-3 | CASSPQGQGSTDTQYF | TGTGCCAGCAGCCCACAAGGACAGGGGAGCACAGATACGCAGTATTTT
- | TRBJ2-7 | - | TRBV2 | CAIPISLHSYEQYF | TGTGCCATCCCGATTTCGCTACACTCCTACGAGCAGTACTTC
- | TRBJ2-1 | - | TRBV11-1 | CASRRVDRYEQFF | TGTGCCAGCAGGCGCGTCGACAGGTATGAGCAGTTCTTC
- | TRBJ2-6 | few | TRBV10-3 | CAISESGNWGAGANVLTF | TGTGCCATCAGTGAGTCGGGCAATTGGGGCGCTGGGGCCAACGTCCTGACTTTC